Described below is a single T cell receptor (beta chain) sequence and its context. Germline CDR1 MDHEN, CDR2 SYDVKM. CDR3 length: 14 residues. V lost 5 bases, J lost 7 bases, and 8 bases stayed unmatched. Original processing notes: Nucleated cell number was recorded as an estimate derived from reference gene primer amplification. Libraries were prepared by immunoSEQ multiplex PCR; TCRdb keeps only in-frame clonotypes and omits some of them. The D gene and trimming were derived from the DNA, and the V and J assignments and clone size from that table. This table holds approximately 59,000 clones, about 85% found once. This sample was taken from a study of blood T cell repertoires in COVID-19. Study information: Researchers got acute and convalescent COVID-19 samples from the United States, Italy and Spain.

V gene TRBV28 combines with J gene TRBJ1-1; the match to TRBD1 covers 9 bases. The clonotype comes from a middle-aged man with active COVID-19. Sequencing input: peripheral blood. CDR3 sequence (DNA): TGTGCCAGCAGTCCCGTGGGACAGGGCGGTGAAGCTTTCTTT. It yields the protein CASSPVGQGGEAFF.